The TCR beta chain described here comes from a study of T cell changes during pregnancy in multiple sclerosis. The protocol was immunoSEQ multiplex PCR, while the TCRdb copy is restricted to in-frame clones and leaves out a portion. The table shows about 40,000 clones, with roughly 88% occurring only once. This TCR derives from a female donor in good health, enrolled as a control in a pregnancy study. Sequenced here: peripheral blood, sampled in the first trimester of pregnancy.

The CDR3 is CASSQGGDLSNQPQHF. The CDR3, as DNA: TGCGCCAGCAGCCAAGGCGGTGACCTTAGCAATCAGCCCCAGCATTTT. J is TRBJ1-5 and V is TRBV4-1; D is ambiguous. Trimming stripped 1 base from V and 0 bases from J, with 10 bases between. Per the germline V gene, CDR1 is MGHRA and CDR2 is YSYEKL. This CDR3 is 16 amino acids long.